Listed below are T cell receptor beta chains from one sample, sequenced in a study of T cell clonotyping in hematopoietic cell transplantation. TCRdb keeps only in-frame clones here, not all; method: immunoSEQ multiplex PCR. The table includes about 4,200 clones, around 18% detected once. The starting material was peripheral blood mononuclear cells, obtained 30 days after allogeneic stem cell transplant. Source of these receptors: a male patient aged 50 or older who had an allogeneic stem cell transplant from a related donor, so the T cells may come from the graft donor. Some clones in this sample may be carry-over from other donors' samples. Each CDR3 is given with its conserved first and last residue. The D gene is left open where the match is weak. Rows may omit the clone size; those that give it use once, few, many or a size class.

D	V	size	J	DNA	CDR3
TRBD1	TRBV29-1	few	TRBJ1-2	TGCAGCGGAGACAGGGGGGGCCTAAATGGCTACACCTTC	CSGDRGGLNGYTF
-	TRBV30	-	TRBJ2-4	TGTGCCTGGAGCGTCAATGGACTCCCGTACTTC	CAWSVNGLPYF
-	TRBV7-2	few	TRBJ2-2	TGTGCCAGCAGCTTCTCCGCGAACACCGGGGAGCTGTTTTTT	CASSFSANTGELFF
TRBD1	TRBV29-1	few	TRBJ1-2	TGCAGCGTAACCGGGACAGCATTCTATGGCTACACCTTC	CSVTGTAFYGYTF
TRBD1	TRBV29-1	-	TRBJ2-4	TGCAGCGTTGAAGGATGGACAGGCGACTTAAACATTCAGTACTTC	CSVEGWTGDLNIQYF
TRBD1	TRBV30	few	TRBJ1-4	TGTGCCTGCCGGGACAGCGATATGATCCTGTTTTTT	CACRDSDMILFF
-	TRBV25-1	-	TRBJ2-3	TGTGCCAGCAGTGGGCAGGGAGCGCGGGTGCAGTATTTT	CASSGQGARVQYF
TRBD1	TRBV30	-	TRBJ1-5	TGTGCCTGGAGTGTAGACGTAGGGGGCGGGCAGCCCCAGCATTTT	CAWSVDVGGGQPQHF
-	TRBV5-6	few	TRBJ2-7	TGTGCCAGCAGTTCTCCCTCCCAGGTCTCCTACGAGCAGTACTTC	CASSSPSQVSYEQYF
TRBD1	TRBV7-2	-	TRBJ2-7	TGTGCCAGCAGCCTCGGACAGGGGGGGCAGAACGAGCAGTACTTC	CASSLGQGGQNEQYF
-	TRBV28	few	TRBJ2-7	TGTGCCAGCGATGAGGGGAACGAGCAGTACTTC	CASDEGNEQYF
-	TRBV30	-	TRBJ1-1	TGTGCCTGGAGTGAGTGGGGGACGAACACTGAAGCTTTCTTT	CAWSEWGTNTEAFF
-	TRBV5-6	-	TRBJ1-5	TGTGCCAGCAGCTTGGGGCGGAATCAGCCCCAGCATTTT	CASSLGRNQPQHF
TRBD1	TRBV30	few	TRBJ1-2	TGTGCCTGGAGTCGTTCAGGGGGCTGGGACTATGGCTACACCTTC	CAWSRSGGWDYGYTF
-	TRBV25-1	-	TRBJ2-6	TGTGCCAGCAGTGCAACAGGGCTTGGGGCCAACGTCCTGACTTTC	CASSATGLGANVLTF
TRBD1	TRBV29-1	few	TRBJ1-1	TGCAGCGTGTTTTCAGGGGGCGGCGGGGACACTGAAGCTTTCTTT	CSVFSGGGGDTEAFF
-	TRBV5-6	-	TRBJ1-2	TGTGCCAGCAGCCCAACGGAAAACTATGGCTACACCTTC	CASSPTENYGYTF
-	TRBV7-9	few	TRBJ1-4	TGTGCCAGCAGCTTAGGACAGGACGATGCAACTAATGAAAAACTGTTTTTT	CASSLGQDDATNEKLFF
-	TRBV28	few	TRBJ1-5	TGTGCCAGTGGGGGGGGGTCTAATCAGCCCCAGCATTTT	CASGGGSNQPQHF
-	TRBV30	-	TRBJ2-6	TGTGCCTGGCAGGGTGACTCTGGGGCCAACGTCCTGACTTTC	CAWQGDSGANVLTF
TRBD1	TRBV2	-	TRBJ1-1	TGTGCCAGCAGCTCCGGGACAGGGGCAGGTGAAGCTTTCTTT	CASSSGTGAGEAFF
-	TRBV29-1	-	TRBJ2-7	TGCAGCGTCGGACAGAGGGGTCACGAGCAGTACTTC	CSVGQRGHEQYF
-	TRBV29-1	-	TRBJ1-5	TGCAGCGTGAACAGGGTGCATCAGCCCCAGCATTTT	CSVNRVHQPQHF
TRBD1	TRBV30	-	TRBJ1-1	TGTGCCCTGGACAGGGTGAACACTGAAGCTTTCTTT	CALDRVNTEAFF
-	TRBV30	few	TRBJ1-2	TGTGCCTGGAGTACAGCGGCCAACTATGGCTACACCTTC	CAWSTAANYGYTF
-	TRBV27	few	TRBJ1-4	TGCGTGACAGGAGATAATGAAAAACTGTTTTTT	CVTGDNEKLFF
-	TRBV29-1	few	TRBJ2-7	TGCAGCGTTGGAGGGGGTAGAGTATCCTACGAGCAGTACTTC	CSVGGGRVSYEQYF
TRBD1	TRBV30	few	TRBJ1-1	TGTGCCTGGAGGTACAGGGGGCTTGAAGCTTTCTTT	CAWRYRGLEAFF
TRBD1	TRBV25-1	-	TRBJ1-5	TGTGCCAGCAGTGAGGACAGGGGCAGCAATCAGCCCCAGCATTTT	CASSEDRGSNQPQHF
-	TRBV19	medium-sized	TRBJ2-5	TGTGCCAGTAGTCTGGTAGGGGACGAGACCCAGTACTTC	CASSLVGDETQYF
-	TRBV28	medium-sized	TRBJ1-5	TGTGCCAGCAGTTTAGACAGAGGCAATCAGCCCCAGCATTTT	CASSLDRGNQPQHF
TRBD1	TRBV30	-	TRBJ2-7	TGTGCCTGGAGCCCGGGACAGGGCGAGCAGTACTTC	CAWSPGQGEQYF
-	TRBV30	few	TRBJ1-2	TGTGCCTGGAGTGTCAGAAGAAGGGGCCCCGGTGGCTACACCTTC	CAWSVRRRGPGGYTF
-	TRBV25-1	-	TRBJ2-1	TGTGCCAGCAGTGAAGGAATAGATGAGCAGTTCTTC	CASSEGIDEQFF
TRBD1	TRBV7-2	-	TRBJ1-1	TGTGCCAGCAGCCAAGGGACAGGGGTAGTCACTGAAGCTTTCTTT	CASSQGTGVVTEAFF
TRBD1	TRBV6-1	-	TRBJ2-7	TGTGCCAGCAGTCAGTCAGGGGGCTACGAGCAGTACTTC	CASSQSGGYEQYF
-	TRBV30	-	TRBJ1-5	TGTGCCTGGAGTGTATTCCCCCGCAATCAGCCCCAGCATTTT	CAWSVFPRNQPQHF
-	TRBV25-1	-	TRBJ2-7	TGTGCCAGCAGTGAATGGGACGGCGCTTCGGGCGAGCAGTACTTC	CASSEWDGASGEQYF
-	TRBV5-6	large	TRBJ1-1	TGTGCCAGCGCCCCCTGGGGTCCCACTGAAGCTTTCTTT	CASAPWGPTEAFF
-	TRBV25-1	few	TRBJ1-4	TGTGCCAGCAGTGAATCAAGGGTCCCAACTAATGAAAAACTGTTTTTT	CASSESRVPTNEKLFF
-	TRBV30	once	TRBJ1-5	TGTGCCTGGAGTCTAACTAGACAGCCCCAGCATTTT	CAWSLTRQPQHF
TRBD1	TRBV30	-	TRBJ2-5	TGTGCCTGGGAAACAGGGGGCCAGACCCAGTACTTC	CAWETGGQTQYF
-	TRBV5-1	-	TRBJ2-7	TGCGCCAGCAGCTTGGCCGCGAGGGAATACGACGAGCAGTACTTC	CASSLAAREYDEQYF
-	TRBV1	-	TRBJ1-2	TGCACCAGCAGCCAAGCAGATGGCTACACCTTC	CTSSQADGYTF
-	TRBV27	few	TRBJ2-3	TGTGCCAGCAGTTTTGGTGTACCCCCAGATACGCAGTATTTT	CASSFGVPPDTQYF
-	TRBV29-1	-	TRBJ1-2	TGCAGCGTTGAAGCGACAGATAACTATGGCTACACCTTC	CSVEATDNYGYTF
TRBD1	TRBV9	-	TRBJ2-1	TGTGCCAGCAGCGGGGACAGGGACTCCTACAATGAGCAGTTCTTC	CASSGDRDSYNEQFF
-	TRBV19	large	TRBJ2-5	TGTGCGACGGGGGAGAACCAAGAGACCCAGTACTTC	CATGENQETQYF
-	TRBV25-1	few	TRBJ1-1	TGTGCCAGCAGTGAGGTTGGAGTTAACACTGAAGCTTTCTTT	CASSEVGVNTEAFF
TRBD2	TRBV5-4	-	TRBJ2-7	TGTGCCAGCAGCTTGGACCCTAGCGGGAGTTACGAGCAGTACTTC	CASSLDPSGSYEQYF
-	TRBV9	few	TRBJ2-7	TGTGCCGACCCAAAAGACCGCTCCTACGAGCAGTACTTC	CADPKDRSYEQYF
-	TRBV2	-	TRBJ2-5	TGTGCCAGCAGTGAATGGGAACAGGACCAAGAGACCCAGTACTTC	CASSEWEQDQETQYF
TRBD1	TRBV4-3	few	TRBJ1-3	TGCGCCAGCAGCCAAGTGCAGGGGGCGGGAAACACCATATATTTT	CASSQVQGAGNTIYF
TRBD1	TRBV7-2	-	TRBJ2-5	TGTGCCAGCAGCTTAGGGCTACAGGGGGCCCAAGAGACCCAGTACTTC	CASSLGLQGAQETQYF
-	TRBV9	-	TRBJ2-7	TGTGCCAGCAGCGTCGGAGACAGCTACGAGCAGTACTTC	CASSVGDSYEQYF
TRBD1	TRBV30	few	TRBJ1-5	TGTGCCTGGAGCTCACAGGGGGACTCCGATCAGCCCCAGCATTTT	CAWSSQGDSDQPQHF
TRBD1	TRBV4-2	-	TRBJ1-6	TGTGCCAGCAGCCAAGGCTATGGGACAGGGGATTCACCCCTCCACTTT	CASSQGYGTGDSPLHF
-	TRBV6-5	few	TRBJ1-1	TGTGCCAGCAGTCCCTCGGGGACTGAAGCTTTCTTT	CASSPSGTEAFF
-	TRBV30	-	TRBJ1-2	TGTGCCTGGAGCGCCGGGACTTCTAACTATGGCTACACCTTC	CAWSAGTSNYGYTF
-	TRBV30	-	TRBJ1-1	TGTGCCGAAGGGGGACATGGGTACACTGAAGCTTTCTTT	CAEGGHGYTEAFF